The 25 T cell receptor beta chains below all came from one sample that was sequenced in a study of T cell changes during pregnancy in multiple sclerosis. Clones were sequenced by immunoSEQ multiplex PCR, and TCRdb holds only the in-frame ones, with some missing. The data contain 20,000 to 25,000 clones, 86% of them singletons. The source material was CD4+ T cells from peripheral blood mononuclear cells, sampled in the first trimester of pregnancy. The receptors stem from a female donor in good health, enrolled as a control in a pregnancy study.

The DNA for the CDR3 is TGTGCCAGCAGTTTCGGGACAGGGAAGGAAGAACGGTTCACCTTC. Its translation: CASSFGTGKEERFTF. V and J are TRBV6-5 and TRBJ1-2, with 9 bases matching TRBD1. Germline V gene sequence: CDR1 MNHEY, CDR2 SVGAGI. The length of the CDR3 is 15 residues. With V trimmed by 4 bases and J by 13 bases, 16 bases remained unmatched.

This rearrangement joins TRBV9 to TRBJ2-3, with a weak D call TRBD2 (5 bases). The V gene's germline CDR1 is SGDLS and CDR2 YYNGEE. V lost 0 bases and J lost 2, with 10 bases in between. The CDR3 sequence is 15 residues long. The CDR3 loop is CASSVARVATDTQYF. The CDR3 DNA is TGTGCCAGCAGCGTAGCGCGGGTCGCCACAGATACGCAGTATTTT.

This rearrangement joins TRBV2 to TRBJ2-7, with D maybe TRBD2 (7 bases). Germline CDR1 is SNHLY and CDR2 is FYNNEI. The CDR3 sequence is 14 residues long. V was shortened by 3 bases and J by 2 bases, with 11 bases between the two germline ends. The chain's CDR3 is CASSEEGGPYEQYF. In nucleotides, the CDR3 is TGTGCCAGCAGTGAGGAGGGGGGGCCCTACGAGCAGTACTTC.

V is TRBV4-3 and J is TRBJ1-5; TRBD1 might be the D (6 bases). CDR3 length: 21 residues. The ends were cut back, 1 base at V and 0 bases at J, with 25 bases in the middle. From germline, CDR1 is LGHNA and CDR2 YSLEER. The CDR3 bases are TGCGCCAGCAGCCAAGCCCGGCCGCTCCCCTGGACAGACTATAGCAATCAGCCCCAGCATTTT. Protein: CASSQARPLPWTDYSNQPQHF.

The J gene is TRBJ1-5, the V gene TRBV2, with D tentatively TRBD1 (6 bases). Looked up from germline, CDR1 is SNHLY and CDR2 is FYNNEI. The ends were cut back, 1 base at V and 1 base at J, with 8 bases in the middle. The CDR3 spans 15 residues. Here the CDR3 reads CASSEVQGSNQPQHF. CDR3 nucleotide sequence: TGTGCCAGCAGTGAAGTACAGGGAAGCAATCAGCCCCAGCATTTT.

This chain links TRBV7-2 with TRBJ2-5; TRBD2 matches at 11 bases. CDR3 length: 14 amino acids. Germline assignment: CDR1 SGHTA and CDR2 FQGNSA. The ends lost 5 bases at V and 5 bases at J; junction bases unmatched: 4. This CDR3 reads CASSPGLADETQYF. The CDR3 region has the DNA TGTGCCAGCAGCCCGGGACTAGCGGACGAGACCCAGTACTTC.

This clone was seen just once. The chain recombines TRBV28 with TRBJ1-2; no clear D. Trimming took 4 bases from V and 6 from J, leaving 9 bases between them. Germline V gene data show CDR1 as MDHEN and CDR2 as SYDVKM. This CDR3 has 12 residues. CDR3 bases: TGTGCCAGCAGTTCTCCTCAGAATGGCTACACCTTC. Translation gives CASSSPQNGYTF.

The chain has TRBV5-6 and TRBJ2-7; 8 positions agree with TRBD1. This CDR3 comprises 14 residues. The germline V gene has CDR1 SGHDT and CDR2 YYEEEE. Trimming took 4 bases from V and 5 from J; bases not matched to a gene: 8. CDR3 sequence: CASSPQGQGHEQYF. CDR3 DNA sequence: TGTGCCAGCAGCCCTCAAGGACAGGGTCACGAGCAGTACTTC. Looking up the rest from reference TRBV5-6 and TRBJ2-7 gives the full variable domain: DAGVTQSPTHLIKTRGQQVTLRCSPKSGHDTVSWYQQALGQGPQFIFQYYEEEERQRGNFPDRFSGHQFPNYSSELNVNALLLGDSALYLCASSPQGQGHEQYFGPGTRLTVT.

This chain joins TRBV19 and TRBJ1-2; no reliable D call. The germline V gene encodes CDR1 LNHDA and CDR2 SQIVND (reference sequence). The CDR3 covers 13 residues. V dropped 0 bases and J dropped 6 bases, with 8 bases sitting between them. Here the CDR3 reads CASSIDKSNGYTF. The CDR3 coding sequence is TGTGCCAGTAGTATAGATAAAAGCAATGGCTACACCTTC.

The rearrangement links TRBV18 to TRBJ2-7; D remains unclear. Between the trimmed V and J ends, which lost 3 bases and 5 bases, there was a span of 5 bases. The germline V gene encodes CDR1 KGHSH and CDR2 LQKENI. The CDR3 is 11 amino acids. CDR3 in DNA: TGTGCCAGCTCACCTAATAACGAGCAGTACTTC. Encoded protein: CASSPNNEQYF.

The chain links TRBV28 to TRBJ1-2; the match to TRBD1 covers 9 bases. V dropped 2 bases and J dropped 7; count of bases not matched to a gene: 5. CDR3 length: 14 amino acids. CDR1 and CDR2 from the germline V gene are MDHEN and SYDVKM. This CDR3 is CASSLGQGIIGYTF. The CDR3, as DNA: TGTGCCAGCAGTTTAGGACAGGGGATTATTGGCTACACCTTC.

Concerning this clone: The sample holds other DNA sequences that translate to the same CDR3. The chain joins TRBV7-3 to TRBJ2-7, with TRBD2 matching over 9 bases. The CDR3 is made up of 16 amino acids. Trimming removed 0 bases from V and 2 bases from J; junction bases left unmatched: 5. Germline CDR1 is SGHTA and CDR2 is FQGTGA. CDR3 in DNA: TGTGCCAGCAGCTTAACTGGGACTAGCTCTGCCTACGAGCAGTACTTC. It translates to CASSLTGTSSAYEQYF. Using reference TRBV7-3 and TRBJ2-7 for the parts outside the CDR3, the full variable domain is GAGVSQTPSNKVTEKGKYVELRCDPISGHTALYWYRQSLGQGPEFLIYFQGTGAADDSGLPNDRFFAVRPEGSVSTLKIQRTERGDSAVYLCASSLTGTSSAYEQYFGPGTRLTVT.

V is TRBV2 and J is TRBJ1-4; no firm D call. CDR1 and CDR2 from the germline V gene are SNHLY and FYNNEI. V was pared by 6 bases and J by 11 bases, with 16 bases between. The CDR3 spans 13 residues. Here the CDR3 DNA reads TGTGCCAGCAGCATTGATCGGGAGTGGAAACTGTTTTTT. Translated: CASSIDREWKLFF.

The rearrangement joins TRBV15 to TRBJ1-5; 8 bases map to TRBD1. The CDR3 spans 14 residues. V dropped 5 bases and J dropped 6; count of bases not matched to a gene: 6. The V gene's germline CDR1 is LNHNV and CDR2 YYDKDF (reference sequence). The CDR3 protein is CATSGTGSRQPQHF. The DNA of the CDR3 is TGTGCCACCAGCGGGACAGGCTCTCGTCAGCCCCAGCATTTT.

The V call is TRBV14, the J call TRBJ2-5, with TRBD1 identical over 7 bases. CDR3 size: 17 residues. CDR1 and CDR2 from the germline V gene are SGHDN and FVKESK. With V trimmed by 0 bases and J by 6 bases, 13 bases remained unmatched. DNA for the CDR3: TGTGCCAGCAGCCAAGATATTGGCAGGGGGTCTTGGAAGACCCAGTACTTC. This encodes CASSQDIGRGSWKTQYF.

This clone was counted between two and nine times. The chain combines TRBV11-2 with TRBJ2-1; D remains ambiguous. This CDR3 has 17 amino acids. Germline CDR1 and CDR2: SGHAT and FQNNGV. Trimming took 4 bases from V and 0 from J, leaving 16 bases between them. In DNA, the CDR3 is TGTGCCAGCAGCTCGAGCTGGGCCGGTAGCTCCTACAATGAGCAGTTCTTC. This codes for CASSSSWAGSSYNEQFF.

The chain employs TRBV28 and TRBJ2-1; 7 bases line up with TRBD2. Germline CDR1 and CDR2: MDHEN and SYDVKM. The junction had 19 bases not matched to a gene; V was cut back by 5 bases and J by 0 bases. This CDR3 is built from 20 residues. The CDR3 protein is CASSPYGAGALGSSYNEQFF. The CDR3 nucleotides are TGTGCCAGCAGTCCCTACGGGGCGGGAGCTCTTGGTAGCTCCTACAATGAGCAGTTCTTC.

The rearrangement uses TRBV5-1 and TRBJ2-5; 12 bases map to TRBD2. The V and J ends lost 0 bases and 5 bases, in that order; junction bases with no gene match: 5. This CDR3 has 16 amino acids. Germline CDR1 is SGHRS and CDR2 is YFSETQ. The CDR3 loop reads CASSLAASGRGETQYF. CDR3 nucleotide sequence: TGCGCCAGCAGCTTGGCAGCTAGCGGGAGGGGTGAGACCCAGTACTTC.

V usage is TRBV5-1 and J usage is TRBJ2-7; 13 bases are shared with TRBD2. Unmatched junction bases numbered 4, after V lost 4 bases and J lost 0 bases. The CDR3 has 16 residues. Germline CDR1 is SGHRS and CDR2 is YFSETQ. CDR3 protein: CASSGTSGVASYEQYF. In DNA, the CDR3 is TGCGCCAGCAGCGGGACTAGCGGGGTGGCCTCCTACGAGCAGTACTTC.

The chain has TRBV7-3 and TRBJ2-7, with D perhaps TRBD2 (7 bases). Germline CDR1 is SGHTA and CDR2 is FQGTGA. This CDR3 has 14 amino acids. With 1 base removed from V and 6 bases from J, the gap between germline ends came to 13 bases. This chain's CDR3 is CASSLKGGLGEQYF. CDR3 bases: TGTGCCAGCAGCTTAAAGGGGGGGCTCGGCGAGCAGTACTTC.

The chain has TRBV4-1 and TRBJ2-5; 10 nucleotides agree with TRBD2. With V trimmed by 5 bases and J by 4 bases, 7 bases remained unmatched. Per germline, CDR1 MGHRA and CDR2 YSYEKL. This CDR3 spans 15 amino acids. The CDR3: CASSARTSGPETQYF. In DNA form, the CDR3 reads TGCGCCAGCAGCGCACGGACTAGCGGTCCAGAGACCCAGTACTTC.

This chain joins TRBV9 and TRBJ2-2; possible D gene TRBD2, 5 bases. The germline V gene encodes CDR1 SGDLS and CDR2 YYNGEE. The CDR3 is 16 residues long. V was shortened by 0 bases and J by 5 bases, with 14 bases between the two germline ends. The CDR3 coding sequence is TGTGCCAGCAGCGTAGCTCCCAGCGGTTTGACCGGGGAGCTGTTTTTT. It translates to CASSVAPSGLTGELFF.

This chain links TRBV28 with TRBJ2-2; D is ambiguous. The germline V gene has CDR1 MDHEN and CDR2 SYDVKM. The CDR3 contains 15 residues. The V end was cut by 3 bases, the J end by 5 bases, with 13 bases between. This CDR3 reads CASSFPKLETGELFF. CDR3 DNA: TGTGCCAGCAGTTTCCCCAAGTTGGAGACCGGGGAGCTGTTTTTT.

This clone was seen a handful of times. The V gene is TRBV12-5, the J gene TRBJ1-2; 8 bases are shared with TRBD1. The CDR3 runs 14 residues. J gave up 4 bases and V 4 bases, and 5 bases lay outside the gene matches. In germline, CDR1 is LGHNT, CDR2 FRNRAP. The CDR3 bases are TGTGCTAGTGGTTCGGGACAGGCCCTCTATGGCTACACCTTC. It yields the protein CASGSGQALYGYTF.

The rearrangement uses TRBV19 and TRBJ2-6; 7 bases agree with TRBD1. CDR3 size: 19 residues. Germline CDR1 LNHDA, CDR2 SQIVND (reference sequence). The V gene end was trimmed by 4 bases and the J gene end by 0 bases; junction bases not matched to a gene: 12. The CDR3 loop is CASSTLDRALGSGANVLTF. The CDR3 DNA reads as TGTGCCAGTAGTACTTTAGACAGGGCTCTAGGCTCTGGGGCCAACGTCCTGACTTTC.